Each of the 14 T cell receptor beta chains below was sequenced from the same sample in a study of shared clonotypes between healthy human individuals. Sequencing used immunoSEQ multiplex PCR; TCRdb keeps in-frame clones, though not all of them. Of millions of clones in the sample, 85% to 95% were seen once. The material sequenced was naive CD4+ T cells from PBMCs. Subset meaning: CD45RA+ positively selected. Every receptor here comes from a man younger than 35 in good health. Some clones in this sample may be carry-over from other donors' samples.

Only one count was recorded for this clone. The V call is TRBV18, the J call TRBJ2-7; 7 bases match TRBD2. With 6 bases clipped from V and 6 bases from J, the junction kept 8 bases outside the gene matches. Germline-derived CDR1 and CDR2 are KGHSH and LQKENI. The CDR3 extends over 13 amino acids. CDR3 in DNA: TGTGCCAGCTCCCCGGGGGGTCCGGGCGAGCAGTACTTC. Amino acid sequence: CASSPGGPGEQYF.

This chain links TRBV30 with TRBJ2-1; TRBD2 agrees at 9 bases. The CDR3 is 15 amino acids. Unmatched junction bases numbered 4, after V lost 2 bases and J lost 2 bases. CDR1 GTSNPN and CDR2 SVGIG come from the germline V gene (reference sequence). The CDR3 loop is CAWSRREGTYNEQFF. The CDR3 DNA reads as TGTGCCTGGAGTAGGCGGGAGGGGACCTACAATGAGCAGTTCTTC. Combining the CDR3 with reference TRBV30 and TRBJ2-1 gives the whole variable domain SQTIHQWPATLVQPVGSPLSLECTVEGTSNPNLYWYRQAAGRGLQLLFYSVGIGQISSEVPQNLSASRPQDRQFILSSKKLLLSDSGFYLCAWSRREGTYNEQFFGPGTRLTVL.

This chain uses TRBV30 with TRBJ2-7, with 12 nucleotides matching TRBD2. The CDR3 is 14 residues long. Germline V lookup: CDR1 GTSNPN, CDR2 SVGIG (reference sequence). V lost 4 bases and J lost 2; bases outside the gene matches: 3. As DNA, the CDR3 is TGTGCCTGGAAAGGACTAGCGGGGACCTACGAGCAGTACTTC. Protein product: CAWKGLAGTYEQYF.

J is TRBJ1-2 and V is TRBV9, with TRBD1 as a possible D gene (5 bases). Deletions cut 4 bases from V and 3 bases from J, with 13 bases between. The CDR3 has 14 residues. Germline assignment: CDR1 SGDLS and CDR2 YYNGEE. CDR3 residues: CASSSVGGDYGYTF. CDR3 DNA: TGTGCCAGCAGCTCCGTGGGGGGGGACTATGGCTACACCTTC.

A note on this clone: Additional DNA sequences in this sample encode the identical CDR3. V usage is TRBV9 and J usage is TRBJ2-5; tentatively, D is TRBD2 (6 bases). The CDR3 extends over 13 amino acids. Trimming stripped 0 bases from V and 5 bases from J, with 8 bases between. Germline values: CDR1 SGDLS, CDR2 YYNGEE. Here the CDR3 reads CASSVGGGETQYF. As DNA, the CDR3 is TGTGCCAGCAGCGTAGGCGGAGGGGAGACCCAGTACTTC. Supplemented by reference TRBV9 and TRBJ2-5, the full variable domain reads DSGVTQTPKHLITATGQRVTLRCSPRSGDLSVYWYQQSLDQGLQFLIQYYNGEERAKGNILERFSAQQFPDLHSELNLSSLELGDSALYFCASSVGGGETQYFGPGTRLLVL.

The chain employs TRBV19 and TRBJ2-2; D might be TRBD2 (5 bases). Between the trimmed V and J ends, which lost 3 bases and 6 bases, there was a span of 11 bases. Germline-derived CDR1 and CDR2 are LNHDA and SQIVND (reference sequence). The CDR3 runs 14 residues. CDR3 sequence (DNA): TGTGCCAGTAGTATTCGGCCCGGGGCCGGGGAGCTGTTTTTT. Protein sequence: CASSIRPGAGELFF.

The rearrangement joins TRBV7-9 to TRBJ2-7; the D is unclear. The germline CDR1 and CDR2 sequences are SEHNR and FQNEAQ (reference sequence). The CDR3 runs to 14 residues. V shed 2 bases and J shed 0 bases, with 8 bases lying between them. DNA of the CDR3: TGTGCCAGCAGCTTAACTACTATCTCCTACGAGCAGTACTTC. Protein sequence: CASSLTTISYEQYF.

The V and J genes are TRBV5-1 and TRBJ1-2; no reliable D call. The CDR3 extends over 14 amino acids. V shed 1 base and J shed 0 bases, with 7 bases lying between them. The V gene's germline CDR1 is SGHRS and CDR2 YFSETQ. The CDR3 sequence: CASSLTDANYGYTF. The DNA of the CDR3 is TGCGCCAGCAGCTTGACAGACGCTAACTATGGCTACACCTTC.

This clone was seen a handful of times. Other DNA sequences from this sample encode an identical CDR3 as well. The CDR3 reads CASSLGTYEQYF. CDR3 DNA sequence: TGCGCCAGCAGCTTGGGTACCTACGAGCAGTACTTC. V is TRBV5-1 and J is TRBJ2-7; D remains unclear. Germline CDR1 and CDR2: SGHRS and YFSETQ. V lost 0 bases and J lost 2, with 3 bases in between. The CDR3 extends over 12 amino acids.

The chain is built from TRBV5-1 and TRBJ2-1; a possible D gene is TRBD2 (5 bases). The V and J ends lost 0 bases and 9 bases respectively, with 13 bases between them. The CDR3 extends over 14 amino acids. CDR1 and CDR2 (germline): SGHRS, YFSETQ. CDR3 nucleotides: TGCGCCAGCAGCTTGGAACTAGTATCCAGTGAGCAGTTCTTC. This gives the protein CASSLELVSSEQFF.

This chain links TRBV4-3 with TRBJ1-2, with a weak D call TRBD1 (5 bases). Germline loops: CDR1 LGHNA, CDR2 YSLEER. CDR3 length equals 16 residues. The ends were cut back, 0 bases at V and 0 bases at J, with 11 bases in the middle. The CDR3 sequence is CASSQDLGGSNYGYTF. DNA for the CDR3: TGCGCCAGCAGCCAAGATCTTGGGGGATCTAACTATGGCTACACCTTC.

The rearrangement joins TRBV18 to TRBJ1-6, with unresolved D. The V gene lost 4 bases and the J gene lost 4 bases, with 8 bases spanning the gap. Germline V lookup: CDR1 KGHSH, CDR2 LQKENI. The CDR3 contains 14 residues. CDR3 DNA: TGTGCCAGCTCACTGGCAGATTATAATTCACCCCTCCACTTT. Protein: CASSLADYNSPLHF.

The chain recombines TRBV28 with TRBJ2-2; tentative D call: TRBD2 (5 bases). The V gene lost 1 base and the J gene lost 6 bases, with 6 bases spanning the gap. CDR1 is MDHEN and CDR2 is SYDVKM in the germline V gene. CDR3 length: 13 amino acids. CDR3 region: CASSLFGAGELFF. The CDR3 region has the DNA TGTGCCAGCAGTTTATTCGGGGCCGGGGAGCTGTTTTTT. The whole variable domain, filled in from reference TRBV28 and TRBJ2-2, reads DVKVTQSSRYLVKRTGEKVFLECVQDMDHENMFWYRQDPGLGLRLIYFSYDVKMKEKGDIPEGYSVSREKKERFSLILESASTNQTSMYLCASSLFGAGELFFGEGSRLTVL.

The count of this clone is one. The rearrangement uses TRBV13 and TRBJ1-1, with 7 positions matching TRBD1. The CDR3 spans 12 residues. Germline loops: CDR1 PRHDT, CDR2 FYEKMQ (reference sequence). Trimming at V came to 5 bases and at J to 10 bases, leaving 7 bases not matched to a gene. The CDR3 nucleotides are TGTGCCAGCAGCCCAACGACAGGGAGAGCTTTCTTT. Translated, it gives CASSPTTGRAFF.